This T cell receptor (beta chain) was documented in a study of blood T cells in healthy people across ages. There are a few counts of this clonotype. CDR3 length: 13 amino acids. Germline loops: CDR1 SQVTM, CDR2 ANQGSEA. After removal of 4 bases from V and 3 bases from J, the junction contained 6 bases not matched to a gene. A J-beta primer mix and a sample-barcoded 5' primer were used in a second PCR of about 6 to 12 cycles. TCRdb re-called the 5' RACE reads with MiXCR, one entry per CDR3 protein. The sample has 1.2 million to 1.5 million distinct CDR3 sequences, approximately 59% seen once. Source material: blood. This TCR came from a man aged 18 to 30 in good health. The rearrangement links TRBV29-1 to TRBJ2-7; 7 nucleotides agree with TRBD1. CDR3 loop: CSVGGTAIYEQYF. Here the CDR3 DNA reads TGCAGCGTTGGAGGGACAGCAATCTACGAGCAGTACTTC.